This paragraph covers one TCR beta chain sequence. This receptor's antigen is unknown. Base qualities are not recorded, but no much larger clone differs from it by a single base. Relative to germline, V is 6 bases shorter and J is 6 bases shorter, with 21 bases between their ends. The CDR3 numbers 16 residues from cysteine through phenylalanine. Only the CDR3 DNA stays, 48 bases, in frame from base 1. Library method: multiplex PCR. Sequencing relied on an Illumina HiSeq 4000. iRepertoire HTBI primers and Arm-PCR amplification of CDR3 regions were used to construct TCR beta libraries. Before sequencing, the PCR products went through gel purification. The published analysis was carried out like this. Across samples, 60 to 70 TRBV and 14 TRBJ segments were identified and used for gene usage analysis of CDR3 amino acid clonotypes. Filtered high-quality paired reads were merged into contigs using COPE and FqMerger. BLAST was used to align contigs to IMGT TRBV, TRBD and TRBJ reference genes, and CDR3 was defined according to IMGT. Any clonotype with a frequency above 0.1% was classified as a highly expanded clone. Shannon entropy was used to measure repertoire diversity, and the Gini coefficient was used to measure V-J evenness. Public clonotypes were defined as clonotypes shared by more than one individual. Using fastp trimming at Q25 and MiXCR clonotype assembly, TCRdb reanalyzed the public sequencing data and kept in-frame beta chains. Records with the same CDR3 protein are collapsed into one entry carrying the most frequent genes and DNA. For this entry, the V and J calls and clone size follow TCRdb and not the study's own pipeline. This sample is represented by some 450,000 distinct CDR3 sequences; around 15% of them were singletons. Approximately 12% of the sample belongs to the ten largest clones.

According to the study, the label for this sample's time point signals: newly diagnosed GD, antithyroid drugs for less than 3 months. For both TCR sequencing and RNA sequencing, RNA was extracted from PBMCs using TRIzol. The diagnosis of Graves' disease was made according to American Thyroid Association guidelines. Patients for the study were recruited at an endocrinology department in Xi'an, China. From each patient, approximately 10 milliliters of peripheral blood was collected into an EDTA anticoagulant tube. Ficoll Paque Plus density gradient separation was used to isolate PBMCs, and no further T cell sorting was performed. An Agilent 2100 Bioanalyzer and agarose gel were used to assess RNA quality, and a NanoDrop 2000 was used to measure RNA concentration. The entry originates in a study of regulatory T cells in long-lasting Graves disease (dated by TCRdb to about 2021). As for the study more broadly: Antithyroid drugs had been taken for less than 3 months by newly diagnosed Graves' disease patients. Peripheral blood TCR sequencing and RNA sequencing compared persistent Graves' disease patients with newly diagnosed Graves' disease patients. The study was registered as a clinical trial and conducted in China. TCR sequencing covered roughly 13 persistent and approximately 20 newly diagnosed Graves' disease patients, about 35 samples in total.

Findings and caveats that apply to the study as a whole: Persistent disease showed preferential use of TRBV28, TRBJ1-2 and TRBJ2-5, whereas newly diagnosed disease favored TRBV20-1 and TRBJ2-1. Lower TCR Shannon entropy and fewer highly expanded clones were observed in persistent Graves' disease patients than in newly diagnosed patients, which suggested clonal expansion. Peripheral blood alone was examined, since thyroid tissue, which constituted the primary lesion, could not be accessed. Sequencing and analysis were restricted to the TCR beta chain. The authors noted that the small sample size was a limitation that may lower accuracy. Patients with persistent disease shared more public clonotypes (fewer than 3,000) than newly diagnosed patients did (around 1,000).

This sample also belongs to another study, concerning T cells in Graves' hyperthyroidism and ophthalmopathy. Reported in the second study: Stable Graves' hyperthyroidism was defined as no progression to ophthalmopathy during 18 months of follow-up. Hyperthyroidism patients were newly diagnosed, with disease duration under 2 months, and aged 18 to 65 years. Any patient with an uncontrolled infection, another autoimmune disease, pregnancy or lactation was excluded. Diagnoses were established on the basis of clinical symptoms, serum thyroxine and TRAb, thyroid ultrasound, and orbital computed tomography. The first round of RT-PCR for the TCR CDR3 was performed with the HTBI primer set and the Qiagen OneStep RT-PCR kit. Blood samples also contained most of the expanded thyroid clonotypes (frequency above 0.001), which suggests that blood repertoires may reflect thyroid immune responses. A 13 V-J signature model separated ophthalmopathy from stable hyperthyroidism, with approximately 87% sensitivity and 81% to 83% specificity in cross-validation and 80%/75% in testing. In validation, the model predicted progression to ophthalmopathy with 55% to 71% sensitivity and approximately 74% specificity, a median of 6.5 months before onset. To identify TCR V-J signatures that set the groups apart, the researchers used a discovery cohort of 100 or so patients, made up of around 40 with Graves' ophthalmopathy and about 55 with stable Graves' hyperthyroidism. An independent validation cohort of 18 to 20 hyperthyroidism patients and about 15 patients who later progressed to ophthalmopathy tested prospective prediction of ophthalmopathy. For training and testing, the 100 or so patients in the discovery cohort were randomly divided in a 7:3 ratio. Thyroid tissue and blood T-cell repertoires from about six Graves' hyperthyroidism patients were also compared in the study. After blood sampling, hyperthyroidism patients were treated with methimazole at a starting dose of 30 mg daily, and ophthalmopathy patients were treated with high-dose intravenous methylprednisolone. The libraries were constructed in a second round of multiplex PCR and then size-selected and purified. Paired-end sequencing of the libraries was performed with 100 bp reads on an Illumina HiSeq2000. SOAPnuke was used to process the raw data, removing reads that contained adapters or uncalled bases, had a mean Phred below 15, or lacked an exact match to the constant primer or identifier. COPE v1.2.5 was used to merge the high-quality paired reads, and each unique nucleotide sequence was defined as a clonotype. Clonotypes were aligned to IMGT TRBV, TRBD and TRBJ reference segments using MiTCR v1.1. Only V-J combinations with frequency above 0.0001, covering approximately 99% of repertoires, were analysed. A TCS score was defined as the ratio of F50 (clonal expansion) to E x V (chaos), with BLOSUM62-based TCRdist applied between CDR3 peptides within each V-J. Welch's t-statistics and random forest reduced fewer than 600 V-J features to roughly 13, which were used in a naive Bayes classifier (R e1071). No statistical method was used to set the sample size in advance, and investigators knew the group allocation. According to the paper, TCR Vbeta CDR3 sequencing was carried out on 135 peripheral blood samples, which came from 40 to 45 ophthalmopathy, approximately 78 hyperthyroidism and roughly 17 progressor patients.

Sequencing was performed on peripheral blood mononuclear cells (PBMCs), taken at new diagnosis, from a patient treated with antithyroid drugs. The chain was built from TRBV12-3 or TRBV12-4 and TRBJ1-3; the D region possibly corresponds to TRBD1 (6 bases align). This receptor was identified in a woman in her 30s with Graves disease. Donor details come from another sample of the same person, matched by shared clones. DNA sequence: TGTGCCAGCAGCACTACAGGGAGAATAGTCGCAAACACCATATATTTT. It specifies CASSTTGRIVANTIYF.